This T cell receptor (beta chain) originates from a study of blood T cell repertoires in COVID-19. In the study overall: The study drew acute and convalescent COVID-19 samples from the United States, Italy and Spain. Sources were T cells, B-cell-depleted T cells, or PBMCs; the material itself was cDNA or gDNA.

Per the original data handling: Amplifying reference gene primers gave estimates of nucleated cell counts. The table came from immunoSEQ multiplex PCR; TCRdb's copy has only in-frame clones and leaves some out. The V and J calls and clone size are taken from that table; D and trimming were inferred from the DNA. Here the sample spans around 80,000 clones, about 73% being singletons. The sequencing input was peripheral blood. The sequence was collected from a man in his fifties with active or convalescent COVID-19.

The CDR3 sequence: CASSLRLGRDEQYF. For the CDR3, the DNA is TGTGCCAGCAGTTTACGACTAGGGAGAGACGAGCAGTACTTC. V usage is TRBV27 and J usage is TRBJ2-7; the D gene is possibly TRBD2 (6 bases). V lost 2 bases, J lost 5 bases, and 13 bases lay in between. The CDR3 has 14 residues. Germline CDR1 reads MNHEY; CDR2 reads SMNVEV (reference sequence).